A selection of T cell receptor beta chains follows, all from one sample in a study of blood T cell repertoires in COVID-19. Clones were sequenced by immunoSEQ multiplex PCR, and TCRdb holds only the in-frame ones, with some missing. This sample has approximately 89,000 clones; over 75% occur once, and the top ten carry roughly 14%. The material sequenced was peripheral blood. The receptor set was obtained from a woman between 70 and 85 years old with acute or convalescent COVID-19. CDR3s include the opening cysteine and the closing phenylalanine or tryptophan. D genes are given only for firm matches. Clone size, where shown, is once, few, many, or a class for clones that have expanded.

J | D | size | V | DNA | CDR3
TRBJ1-3 | NA | NA | TRBV6-2/TRBV6-3 | TGTGCCAGCAGTCTATCCGGTTCTGGAAACACCATATATTTT | CASSLSGSGNTIYF
TRBJ2-6 | NA | once | TRBV5-4 | TGTGCCAGCAGCTTGCAAGGGCGGGATTCCTCTGGGGCCAACGTCCTGACTTTC | CASSLQGRDSSGANVLTF
TRBJ1-1 | NA | NA | TRBV5-1 | TGCGCCAGCAGCCTGGGAGATTCCACCACTGAAGCTTTCTTT | CASSLGDSTTEAFF
TRBJ2-3 | TRBD2 | NA | TRBV15 | TGTGCCACCAGCAGAGACTACGTTTATTACGTGGGACTAGCGGATCACACAGATACGCAGTATTTT | CATSRDYVYYVGLADHTDTQYF
TRBJ2-3 | TRBD2 | NA | TRBV12-5 | TGTGCTAGTGGTTTCTGGACTAGCTCAGATACGCAGTATTTT | CASGFWTSSDTQYF
TRBJ1-2 | NA | NA | TRBV6-5 | TGTGCCAGCAGTTCCCTTGACAGGTCCATAGAAGGCTACACCTTC | CASSSLDRSIEGYTF
TRBJ2-5 | NA | once | TRBV24-1 | TGTGCCACCAGTGATTTGGGATCGGCAGGGGGGGAGACCCAGTACTTC | CATSDLGSAGGETQYF
TRBJ1-6 | NA | NA | TRBV6-5 | TGTGCCAGCAGTTACTCGATGGGGGGGGCTGGGTCACCCCTCCACTTT | CASSYSMGGAGSPLHF
TRBJ1-2 | TRBD1 | NA | TRBV27 | TGTGCCAGCAGTTTATCCCTGACAGGGGGCTTAGGTGGCTACACCTTC | CASSLSLTGGLGGYTF
TRBJ2-2 | TRBD2 | NA | TRBV24-1 | TGTGCCACCAGTGATTTGAAAACTAGCGGAGCAGGGGAGCTGTTTTTT | CATSDLKTSGAGELFF
TRBJ2-1 | TRBD2 | NA | TRBV6-2/TRBV6-3 | TGTGCCAGCAGCAACCCGGGACTAGCGGGAGGGGGGAATGAGCAGTTCTTC | CASSNPGLAGGGNEQFF
TRBJ1-2 | NA | NA | TRBV10-3 | TGTGCCACCTCAGGGGACGCGGCTAACTATGGCTACACCTTC | CATSGDAANYGYTF
TRBJ1-2 | NA | NA | TRBV7-9 | TGTGCCAGCAGCTACGACTGGAGTGGCTACACCTTC | CASSYDWSGYTF
TRBJ2-3 | TRBD1 | NA | TRBV19 | TGTGCCAGCGACAGCCGGGACAGGGGGACAGATACGCAGTATTTT | CASDSRDRGTDTQYF
TRBJ1-1 | TRBD1 | NA | TRBV19 | TGTGCCAGTAGTGCTCAACCTGGGACAGGGGGCCCCGCTTTCTTT | CASSAQPGTGGPAFF
TRBJ1-5 | NA | NA | TRBV7-8 | TGTGCCAGCAGCTTAGGACACGGTTTGTCCATCAATCAGCCCCAGCATTTT | CASSLGHGLSINQPQHF
TRBJ2-3 | NA | NA | TRBV6-1 | TGTGCCAGCAGTGAAGGGGCTAGCACAGATACGCAGTATTTT | CASSEGASTDTQYF
TRBJ2-3 | TRBD1 | NA | TRBV4-1 | TGCGCCAGCAGCCTAGGACAGGGGATCACAGATACGCAGTATTTT | CASSLGQGITDTQYF
TRBJ2-5 | TRBD2 | NA | TRBV5-1 | TGCGCCAGCAGCTTGGCCGGGCTAGCGGGAGCAGAGACCCAGTACTTC | CASSLAGLAGAETQYF
TRBJ1-5 | TRBD1 | NA | TRBV5-3 | TGTGCCAGAAGCAGACAGGGGGTAGGGGCCCAGCATTTT | CARSRQGVGAQHF
TRBJ1-1 | TRBD1 | NA | TRBV2 | TGTGCCAGCAGGGGTTACAGGGGGGGGAACACTGAAGCTTTCTTT | CASRGYRGGNTEAFF
TRBJ1-1 | NA | NA | TRBV29-1 | TGCAGCGTTGAAAGAGAGACAATAAAGACTGAAGCTTTCTTT | CSVERETIKTEAFF
TRBJ1-4 | NA | NA | TRBV10-3 | TGTGCCATCAGTGAGGAAACAGGACAGACAAATGAAAAACTGTTTTTT | CAISEETGQTNEKLFF
TRBJ2-2 | TRBD2 | NA | TRBV2 | TGTGCCAAGGCGACTAGCGGAGCGAACACCGGGGAGCTGTTTTTT | CAKATSGANTGELFF
TRBJ2-1 | TRBD2 | once | TRBV5-1 | TGCGCCAGCAGCCCGGGTTGGCTAGCGGGAGCCGAAAATGAGCAGTTCTTC | CASSPGWLAGAENEQFF
TRBJ1-5 | TRBD1 | NA | TRBV28 | TGTGCCAGCAGTTTGGGACAGGGGGCGAGGAGCAATCAGCCCCAGCATTTT | CASSLGQGARSNQPQHF
TRBJ1-2 | NA | few | TRBV11-2 | TGTGCCAGCAGCGGAATGCAAGCGGGTTATGGCTACACCTTC | CASSGMQAGYGYTF
TRBJ2-5 | TRBD1 | NA | TRBV30 | TGTGCCTGGAAACAGGGGGAAGAGACCCAGTACTTC | CAWKQGEETQYF
TRBJ1-3 | NA | NA | TRBV3-1/TRBV3-2 | TGTGCCAGCAGCCAAGGGGGCTCCCAGGGTGGAAACACCATATATTTT | CASSQGGSQGGNTIYF
TRBJ2-4 | NA | NA | TRBV5-1 | TGCGCCAGCAGCTTGGGTGGGGCAGTTGACAAAAACATTCAGTACTTC | CASSLGGAVDKNIQYF
TRBJ2-1 | NA | NA | TRBV9 | TGTGCCAGCAGCGTACTGGACACAGACTACAATGAGCAGTTCTTC | CASSVLDTDYNEQFF
TRBJ2-3 | NA | few | TRBV5-1 | TGCGCCAGCAGCTTGGCCAGGCCATCCACAGATACGCAGTATTTT | CASSLARPSTDTQYF
TRBJ1-1 | NA | NA | TRBV6-2/TRBV6-3 | TGTGCCAGCAGTTCCAGGGGCGCGGTCGACACTGAAGCTTTCTTT | CASSSRGAVDTEAFF
TRBJ1-6 | TRBD1 | NA | TRBV29-1 | TGCAGCTTCAGAGAACGGGACAGTCTAAATTCACCCCTCCACTTT | CSFRERDSLNSPLHF
TRBJ2-3 | TRBD2 | NA | TRBV5-6 | TGTGCCAGCAGCTTGGGACTAGCGGGAAGCACAGATACGCAGTATTTT | CASSLGLAGSTDTQYF
TRBJ1-4 | NA | NA | TRBV30 | TGTGCCTGGAAGGGCGGCAGGGGAGCGAATGAAAAACTGTTTTTT | CAWKGGRGANEKLFF
TRBJ1-1 | NA | once | TRBV7-2 | TGTGCCAGCAGCCTAGGGGGTTACGGGAGCACTGAAGCTTTCTTT | CASSLGGYGSTEAFF
TRBJ2-5 | NA | NA | TRBV9 | TGTGCCAGCAGCGTATCCCCGACTTGGGCGGGACAGACCCAGTACTTC | CASSVSPTWAGQTQYF
TRBJ1-1 | TRBD1 | NA | TRBV6-6 | TGTGCCTCCGGACAGGGTAGACGTGAGACTGAAGCTTTCTTT | CASGQGRRETEAFF
TRBJ1-2 | TRBD1 | NA | TRBV6-5 | TGTGCCAGCAGTTACGACAGGGCTAACTATGGCTACACCTTC | CASSYDRANYGYTF
TRBJ1-1 | TRBD1 | few | TRBV19 | TGTGCCAGCCAACAGGGGGGCTGGACTGAAGCTTTCTTT | CASQQGGWTEAFF
TRBJ1-1 | TRBD1 | NA | TRBV30 | TGTGCCGGGACCGGGACAGTGAACACTGAAGCTTTCTTT | CAGTGTVNTEAFF
TRBJ1-2 | TRBD1 | NA | TRBV6-2/TRBV6-3 | TGTGCCAGCAGTCAGGGACAGGGAGTCGGCTACACCTTC | CASSQGQGVGYTF
TRBJ2-1 | NA | NA | TRBV11-3 | TGTGCCAGCAGCTCCAGTCTGTCCCGCGGGTCTGGAGGGCAGTTCTTC | CASSSSLSRGSGGQFF
TRBJ2-5 | TRBD2 | NA | TRBV11-3 | TGTGCCAGCAGCCCGACTAGCGGGGGGGTAGGGGAGACCCAGTACTTC | CASSPTSGGVGETQYF
TRBJ1-1 | NA | few | TRBV28 | TGTGCCAGCAGTTTGTTGAGGGTTTGGGCCAACACTGAAGCTTTCTTT | CASSLLRVWANTEAFF
TRBJ1-1 | NA | NA | TRBV4-1 | TGCGCCAGCAGCCAAAGCACAGGGAAACTCACTGAAGCTTTCTTT | CASSQSTGKLTEAFF
TRBJ1-2 | TRBD1 | NA | TRBV5-4 | TGTGCCAGCAGCCCTAGGGACCGGGACAGCTATGGCTACACCTTC | CASSPRDRDSYGYTF
TRBJ2-5 | NA | NA | TRBV6-6 | TGTGCCAGCAGTGTATCTGGAGTAGAGACCCAGTACTTC | CASSVSGVETQYF
TRBJ1-1 | NA | NA | TRBV12-3/TRBV12-4 | TGTGCCAGCAGTTTTAGTCTGAACACTGAAGCTTTCTTT | CASSFSLNTEAFF
TRBJ2-6 | NA | few | TRBV3-1/TRBV3-2 | TGTGCCAGCAGCCTCATCAGCTCTGGGGCCAACGTCCTGACTTTC | CASSLISSGANVLTF
TRBJ2-3 | TRBD2 | NA | TRBV19 | TGTGCCAGTAGCCGGGCAGCGGGGGCCGAAGGTACGCAGTATTTT | CASSRAAGAEGTQYF
TRBJ1-2 | TRBD1 | few | TRBV15 | TGTGCCACCAGTCCCGGGACAGGGGCCTATGGCTACACCTTC | CATSPGTGAYGYTF
TRBJ2-1 | TRBD2 | once | TRBV5-1 | TGCGCCAGCAGCATGACTAGCGGGCCCTACAATGAGCAGTTCTTC | CASSMTSGPYNEQFF
TRBJ2-2 | TRBD1 | NA | TRBV6-4 | TGTGCCAGCAGTGAATCAGGGGGTGGCACCGGGGAGCTGTTTTTT | CASSESGGGTGELFF